A selection of T cell receptor beta chains follows, all from one sample in a study of blood T cells in healthy people across ages. TCRdb re-called the 5' RACE reads with MiXCR, one entry per CDR3 protein. This sample has 910,000 or so distinct CDR3 sequences, with approximately 50% found just once. Sequencing was done on a sample of blood. All receptors come from a woman aged 55-69 years in good health. Both conserved end residues are part of each CDR3.

>TRBV12-3/TRBV12-4|TRBJ2-4|23
CASSFVRGSGTGEGPLAKNIQYF
>TRBV27|TRBJ2-7|14
CASSRRPGRYEQYF
>TRBV11-2|TRBJ2-3|15
CASRRGLVGTDTQYF
>TRBV27|TRBJ1-1|15
CASSISLLMNTEAFF
>TRBV15|TRBJ2-7|15
CATSTLAGGTYEQYF
>TRBV5-1|TRBJ1-1|14
CACSRGQANTEAFF
>TRBV27|TRBJ2-7|13
CASRGDQLYEQYF
>TRBV5-1|TRBJ2-1|13
CASSGSGYNEQFF
>TRBV5-6|TRBJ2-2|15
CASSLFGRASGELFF
>TRBV4-1|TRBJ2-6|16
CASSQRTAAGANVLTF
>TRBV27|TRBJ1-5|14
CASSLTGPAQPQHF
>TRBV20-1|TRBJ2-1|14
CSAQSGRYSNEQFF
>TRBV29-1|TRBJ2-1|11
CSVGPSDEQFF
>TRBV15|TRBJ2-7|15
CATSRGSLEGYEQYF
>TRBV20-1|TRBJ2-5|14
CSATRGGYQETQYF
>TRBV4-1|TRBJ1-1|11
CASSHYTEAFF
>TRBV4-1|TRBJ1-2|17
CASSQVDRGASGYGYTF
>TRBV20-1|TRBJ2-7|16
CSARDTWTSYSYEQYF
>TRBV20-1|-|15
CSARASGTQTETQYF
>TRBV28|TRBJ2-7|14
CASSFSGGAYEQYF
>TRBV20-1|-|14
CSARDSRFQETQFF
>TRBV6-5|TRBJ2-3|15
CASGTPASSTDTQYF
>TRBV7-9|TRBJ2-3|14
CASSHSRGADTQYF
>TRBV4-3|TRBJ2-1|18
CASSLGLAGDLSYNEQFF
>TRBV11-2|-|14
CASSPLGRMETQYF
>TRBV28|TRBJ2-5|17
CASSIGLGGRGGETQYF
>TRBV11-2|TRBJ1-1|13
CASSIGVDTEAFF
>TRBV14|TRBJ1-6|14
CASSQRVDNSPLHF
>TRBV6-5|TRBJ1-2|14
CASTEGRDTYGYTF
>TRBV6-6|TRBJ2-1|12
CASTLEREKKFF
>TRBV20-1|TRBJ2-7|18
CSARDYRTVGRAFYEQYF
>TRBV5-6|TRBJ2-3|14
CASSLGLNADTQYF
>TRBV5-4|TRBJ1-4|14
CASSLDSGRLGLFF
>TRBV6-2/TRBV6-3|TRBJ1-5|15
CATTSPPEPNQPQHF
>TRBV28|TRBJ1-1|14
CASSTDRGHTEAFF
>TRBV12-3/TRBV12-4|TRBJ1-2|13
CASSVGGGGGYTF
>TRBV5-1|TRBJ2-5|15
CASSFSSGNLETQYF
>TRBV15|TRBJ2-7|15
CATSRAGGDTYEQYF
>TRBV29-1|TRBJ2-3|16
CSVEGVDKLRTDTQYF
>TRBV4-3|TRBJ2-5|15
CASSPGSGGAETQYF
>TRBV6-2/TRBV6-3|TRBJ1-5|12
CASSSGQQPQHF
>TRBV4-3|TRBJ2-7|15
CASSRLRGESYEQYF
>TRBV4-1|TRBJ2-7|16
CARQWGRDSSSYEQYF
>TRBV20-1|TRBJ2-2|15
CSARDYRAGAGELFF
>TRBV29-1|TRBJ1-5|14
CSVATGGENQPQHF